Only one count was recorded for the clone carrying this T cell receptor (beta chain). Its antigen is not identified. Measured with immunoSEQ multiplex PCR; TCRdb has only the in-frame clones, and not every one. The sample shows about 1.1 million clones, roughly 80% of them seen only once. The data originate from a study of shared clonotypes between healthy human individuals. Study results and caveats: The small donor group covered limited genetic and exposure diversity.

Sequencing was done on a sample of memory CD4+ T cells from PBMCs. Subset here: CD45RA-negative fraction. This clonotype was sampled from a man between 18 and 29 years old in good health. Some clones in this sample may be carry-over from other donors' samples.

CDR3 sequence reads: CASSPGLALWTF. The CDR3 DNA reads as TGTGCCAGCAGCCCAGGATTGGCTCTCTGGACCTTC. The chain has TRBV7-9 and TRBJ1-2; D gene unclear. The CDR3 contains 12 residues. Germline loops: CDR1 SEHNR, CDR2 FQNEAQ (reference sequence). V lost 5 bases to trimming and J lost 14 bases, with 18 bases between them.